Listed below are T cell receptor beta chains from one sample, sequenced in a study of breast tumors, draining lymph nodes, adjacent tissues. One entry per CDR3 protein, called by TCRdb with MiXCR from the multiplex PCR reads. The sample contains approximately 200,000 distinct CDR3 sequences, over 25% of which appear only once. Sequencing was done on a sample of axillary lymph node tissue. The source of these receptors is a female donor with breast cancer. Some clones in this sample may be carry-over from other donors' samples. Each CDR3 is given with its conserved first and last residue. The D gene is left open where the match is weak. For some rows the clone size is stated as once, few or many, or as a class when expanded; others skip it.

d_gene,v_gene,j_gene,len,abundance,CDR3aa,CDR3nt
.,TRBV3-1,TRBJ2-5,18,.,CASSLRGRAGWVMETQYF,TGTGCCAGCAGCCTAAGGGGGCGGGCGGGGTGGGTTATGGAGACCCAGTACTTC
.,TRBV20-1,TRBJ1-6,13,many,CSAQDRGNSPLHF,TGCAGTGCTCAGGACAGAGGAAATTCACCCCTCCACTTT
.,TRBV20-1,TRBJ2-7,15,many,CSASGFGDISYEQYF,TGCAGTGCTAGTGGTTTCGGGGACATCTCCTACGAGCAGTACTTC
.,TRBV18,TRBJ2-5,13,many,CASSPPGQETQYF,TGTGCCAGCTCACCACCGGGCCAAGAGACCCAGTACTTC
.,TRBV5-4,TRBJ2-2,14,many,CASSLAGQDGELFF,TGTGCCAGCAGCTTGGCTGGGCAGGACGGGGAGCTGTTTTTT
.,TRBV6-5,TRBJ1-3,16,.,CASSPGGVRSGNTIYF,TGTGCCAGCAGTCCTGGGGGGGTCAGGTCTGGAAACACCATATATTTT
.,TRBV4-1,TRBJ2-7,17,many,CASSQEGRDKEPYEQYF,TGCGCCAGCAGCCAAGAGGGACGGGACAAGGAACCCTACGAGCAGTACTTC
TRBD1,TRBV7-9,TRBJ1-3,16,.,CASSTRQGPSGNTIYF,TGTGCCAGCAGCACCCGACAGGGTCCCTCTGGAAACACCATATATTTT
TRBD2,TRBV20-1,TRBJ2-3,16,once,CSARDRGLESTDTQYF,TGCAGTGCTAGAGATAGGGGACTAGAGAGCACAGATACGCAGTATTTT
TRBD1,TRBV20-1,TRBJ1-6,15,.,CSALGGSNYDSPLHF,TGCAGTGCTCTAGGGGGCTCCAACTATGATTCACCCCTCCACTTT
.,TRBV19,TRBJ1-1,15,.,CASSTPGASNTEAFF,TGTGCCAGTAGTACCCCGGGGGCCTCGAACACTGAAGCTTTCTTT
.,TRBV20-1,TRBJ1-2,12,.,CSAPGGVYGYTF,TGCAGTGCCCCGGGGGGCGTCTATGGCTACACCTTC
TRBD2,TRBV11-2,TRBJ2-1,15,many,CASSSSSGGAGEQFF,TGTGCCAGCAGCTCATCTAGCGGGGGGGCGGGGGAGCAGTTTTTC
TRBD1,TRBV7-9,TRBJ1-5,16,.,CASGFGGGQGNQPQHF,TGTGCCAGCGGCTTCGGCGGGGGACAGGGCAATCAGCCCCAGCATTTT
TRBD2,TRBV7-8,TRBJ2-3,18,.,CASSLPRLAGGITDTQYF,TGTGCCAGCAGCTTACCACGCTTAGCGGGAGGGATAACAGATACGCAGTATTTT
.,TRBV6-4,TRBJ2-5,17,.,CASSDILGRIVEGTQYF,TGTGCCAGCAGTGACATTTTAGGCAGGATCGTGGAGGGGACCCAGTACTTC
.,TRBV5-1,TRBJ1-2,14,many,CASSLDSGRYGYTF,TGCGCCAGCAGCTTGGATTCAGGGAGGTATGGCTACACCTTC
TRBD1,TRBV7-3,TRBJ2-3,13,many,CASSPQTGVAQYF,TGTGCCAGCAGCCCGCAAACAGGGGTGGCGCAGTATTTT
.,TRBV19,TRBJ1-6,15,.,CASTVSTERNSPLHF,TGTGCCAGTACCGTCAGCACAGAGAGAAATTCACCCCTCCACTTT
.,TRBV2,TRBJ2-7,10,many,CASSRLVWYF,TGTGCCAGCAGCCGACTCGTCTGGTACTTC
TRBD2,TRBV29-1,TRBJ2-1,16,.,CSVDPYQTSGGYEQFF,TGCAGCGTTGACCCTTACCAGACTAGCGGGGGCTATGAGCAGTTCTTC
.,TRBV7-9,TRBJ1-6,14,.,CASSVWDQNSPLHF,TGTGCCAGCAGCGTCTGGGACCAGAATTCACCCCTCCACTTT
TRBD2,TRBV7-2,TRBJ2-7,15,many,CASSSRLAGVGEQYF,TGTGCCAGCAGCTCGAGACTAGCGGGAGTGGGAGAGCAGTACTTC
.,TRBV20-1,TRBJ2-3,13,many,CSAPGGGTDTQYF,TGCAGTGCCCCCGGGGGAGGAACAGATACGCAGTATTTT
TRBD1,TRBV4-3,TRBJ1-2,14,medium-sized,CASSQRTGNYGYTF,TGCGCCAGCAGCCAAAGGACAGGGAACTATGGCTACACCTTC
.,TRBV7-9,TRBJ1-3,15,many,CASSFGRSSGNTIYF,TGTGCCAGCAGCTTCGGCAGGAGCTCTGGAAACACCATATATTTT
TRBD2,TRBV2,TRBJ2-7,14,many,CASRLAGVDYEQYF,TGTGCCAGCAGGCTAGCGGGAGTTGATTACGAGCAGTACTTC
.,TRBV7-9,TRBJ1-5,15,many,CASSSGDGSNQPQHF,TGTGCCAGCAGCTCAGGGGACGGAAGCAATCAGCCCCAGCATTTT
.,TRBV5-4,TRBJ2-5,15,many,CASSMHSADAETQYF,TGTGCCAGCAGCATGCACTCCGCCGACGCTGAGACCCAGTACTTC
.,TRBV20-1,TRBJ1-3,22,.,CSARRGTLSSYEQYFGPGTIYF,.
.,TRBV7-9,TRBJ1-5,15,.,CASSQLAGANQPQHF,TGTGCCAGCAGCCAATTAGCGGGGGCTAATCAGCCCCAGCATTTT
TRBD2,TRBV19,TRBJ2-1,17,many,CASSSRGGGGARNEQFF,TGTGCCAGTAGTTCCCGGGGCGGCGGGGGGGCTCGGAATGAGCAGTTCTTC
.,TRBV6-1,TRBJ1-2,13,many,CAIYPRDGRGYTF,TGTGCCATCTACCCCCGGGACGGAAGGGGCTACACCTTC
.,TRBV10-2,TRBJ2-2,16,many,CASSVGSGLVTGELFF,TGCGCCAGCAGTGTTGGATCGGGTTTGGTCACCGGGGAGCTGTTTTTT